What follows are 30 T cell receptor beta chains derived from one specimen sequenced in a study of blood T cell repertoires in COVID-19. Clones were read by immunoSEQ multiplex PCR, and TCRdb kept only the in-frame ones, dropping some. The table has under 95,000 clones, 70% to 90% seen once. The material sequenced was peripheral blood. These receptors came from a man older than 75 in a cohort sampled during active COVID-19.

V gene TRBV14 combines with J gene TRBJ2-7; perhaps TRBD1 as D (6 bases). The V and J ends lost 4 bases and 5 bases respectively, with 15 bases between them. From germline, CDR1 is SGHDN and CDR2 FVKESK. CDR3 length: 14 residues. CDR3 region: CASSRGQPGHEQYF. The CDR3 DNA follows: TGTGCCAGCAGCCGAGGACAGCCGGGGCACGAGCAGTACTTC.

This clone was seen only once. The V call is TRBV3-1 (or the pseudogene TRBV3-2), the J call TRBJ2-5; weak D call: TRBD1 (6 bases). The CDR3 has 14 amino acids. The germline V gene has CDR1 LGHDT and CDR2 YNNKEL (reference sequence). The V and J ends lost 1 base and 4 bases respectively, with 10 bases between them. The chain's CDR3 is CASSQGGGGETQYF. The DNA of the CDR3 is TGTGCCAGCAGCCAAGGAGGGGGTGGAGAGACCCAGTACTTC.

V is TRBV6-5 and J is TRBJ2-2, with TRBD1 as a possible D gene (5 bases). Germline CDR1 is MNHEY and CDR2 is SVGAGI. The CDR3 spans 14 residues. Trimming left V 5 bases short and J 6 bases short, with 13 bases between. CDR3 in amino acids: CASSHQGRPGELFF. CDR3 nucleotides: TGTGCCAGCAGTCACCAGGGAAGGCCCGGGGAGCTGTTTTTT.

The CDR3: CASSPTGQSNYGYTF. CDR3 nucleotide sequence: TGTGCCAGCTCACCAACGGGACAGAGTAACTATGGCTACACCTTC. This sequence joins TRBV18 and TRBJ1-2; 7 nucleotides line up with TRBD1. Germline trimming cut 2 bases from V and 1 base from J; bases unmatched to any gene: 4. This CDR3 comprises 15 residues. CDR1 is KGHSH, CDR2 LQKENI, per germline.

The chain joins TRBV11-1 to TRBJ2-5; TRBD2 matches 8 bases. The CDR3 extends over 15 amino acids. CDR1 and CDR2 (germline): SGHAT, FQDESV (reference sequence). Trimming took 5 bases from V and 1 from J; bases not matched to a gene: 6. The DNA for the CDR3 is TGTGCCAGCAGCAGAGCGGGGGTATCCCAAGAGACCCAGTACTTC. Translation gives CASSRAGVSQETQYF.

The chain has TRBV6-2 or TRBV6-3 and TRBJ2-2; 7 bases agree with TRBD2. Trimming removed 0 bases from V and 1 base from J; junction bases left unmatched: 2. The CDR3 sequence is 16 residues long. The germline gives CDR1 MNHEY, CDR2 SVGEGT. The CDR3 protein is CASSYSIAGNTGELFF. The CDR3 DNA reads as TGTGCCAGCAGTTACTCAATAGCGGGGAACACCGGGGAGCTGTTTTTT.

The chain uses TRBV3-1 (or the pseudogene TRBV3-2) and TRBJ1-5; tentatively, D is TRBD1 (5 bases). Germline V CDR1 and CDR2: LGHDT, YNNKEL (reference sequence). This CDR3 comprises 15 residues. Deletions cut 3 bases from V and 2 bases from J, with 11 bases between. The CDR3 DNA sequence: TGTGCCAGCAGCCATGCAGGGTGGCGCAATCAGCCCCAGCATTTT. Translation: CASSHAGWRNQPQHF.

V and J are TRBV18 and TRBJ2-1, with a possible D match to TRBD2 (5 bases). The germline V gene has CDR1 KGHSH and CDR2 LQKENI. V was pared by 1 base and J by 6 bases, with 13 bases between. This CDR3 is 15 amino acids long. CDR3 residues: CASSPLRAPVNEQFF. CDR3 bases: TGTGCCAGCTCACCACTGAGGGCCCCTGTCAATGAGCAGTTCTTC.

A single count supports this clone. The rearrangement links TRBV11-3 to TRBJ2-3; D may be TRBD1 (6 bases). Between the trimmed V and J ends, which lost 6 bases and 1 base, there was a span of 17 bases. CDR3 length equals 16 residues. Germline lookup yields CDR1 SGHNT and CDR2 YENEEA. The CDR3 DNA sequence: TGTGCCAGCAGTCCGCAGGGGAACCTTGGCACAGATACGCAGTATTTT. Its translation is CASSPQGNLGTDTQYF.

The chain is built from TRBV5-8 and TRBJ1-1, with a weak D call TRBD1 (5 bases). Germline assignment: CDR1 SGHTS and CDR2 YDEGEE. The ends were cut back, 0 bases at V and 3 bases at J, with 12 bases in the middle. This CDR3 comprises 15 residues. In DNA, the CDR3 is TGTGCCAGCAGCTTGGTGCAGGGTCAGCACACTGAAGCTTTCTTT. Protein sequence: CASSLVQGQHTEAFF.

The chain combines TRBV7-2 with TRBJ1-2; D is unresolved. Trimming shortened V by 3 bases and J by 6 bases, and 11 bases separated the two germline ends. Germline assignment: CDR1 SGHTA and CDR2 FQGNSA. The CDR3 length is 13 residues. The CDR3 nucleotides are TGTGCCAGCAGCTTGGTGGCCCTGGATGGCTACACCTTC. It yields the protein CASSLVALDGYTF.

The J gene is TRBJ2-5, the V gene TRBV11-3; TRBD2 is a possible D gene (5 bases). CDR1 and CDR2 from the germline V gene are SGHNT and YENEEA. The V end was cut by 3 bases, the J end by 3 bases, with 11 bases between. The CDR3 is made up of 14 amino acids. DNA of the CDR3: TGTGCCAGCAGCTTCCGGGGAAAGGAAGAGACCCAGTACTTC. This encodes CASSFRGKEETQYF.

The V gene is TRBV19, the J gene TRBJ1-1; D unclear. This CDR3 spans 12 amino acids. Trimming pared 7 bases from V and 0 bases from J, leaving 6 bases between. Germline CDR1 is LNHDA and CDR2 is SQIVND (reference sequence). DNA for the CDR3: TGTGCCAGTAAGAGGGTGAACACTGAAGCTTTCTTT. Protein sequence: CASKRVNTEAFF. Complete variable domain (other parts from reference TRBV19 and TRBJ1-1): DGGITQSPKYLFRKEGQNVTLSCEQNLNHDAMYWYRQDPGQGLRLIYYSQIVNDFQKGDIAEGYSVSREKKESFPLTVTSAQKNPTAFYLCASKRVNTEAFFGQGTRLTVV.

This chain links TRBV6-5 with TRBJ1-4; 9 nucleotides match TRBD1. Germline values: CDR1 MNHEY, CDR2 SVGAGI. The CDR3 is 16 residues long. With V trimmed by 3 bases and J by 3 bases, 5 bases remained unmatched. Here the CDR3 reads CASSYPRQGANEKLFF. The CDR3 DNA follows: TGTGCCAGCAGTTATCCCCGACAGGGGGCTAATGAAAAACTGTTTTTT.

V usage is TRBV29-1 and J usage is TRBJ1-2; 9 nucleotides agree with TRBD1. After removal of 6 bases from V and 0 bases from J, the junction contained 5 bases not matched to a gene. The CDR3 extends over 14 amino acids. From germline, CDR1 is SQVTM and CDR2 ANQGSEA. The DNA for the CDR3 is TGCAGCGTATCCGGGACAGGGACTAACTATGGCTACACCTTC. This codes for CSVSGTGTNYGYTF.

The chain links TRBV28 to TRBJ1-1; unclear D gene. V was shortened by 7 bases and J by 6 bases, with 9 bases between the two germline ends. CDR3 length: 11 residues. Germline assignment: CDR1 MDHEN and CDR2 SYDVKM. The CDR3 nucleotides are TGTGCCAGCACGCTTCAGGCTGAAGCTTTCTTT. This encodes CASTLQAEAFF. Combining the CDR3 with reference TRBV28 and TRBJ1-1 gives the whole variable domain DVKVTQSSRYLVKRTGEKVFLECVQDMDHENMFWYRQDPGLGLRLIYFSYDVKMKEKGDIPEGYSVSREKKERFSLILESASTNQTSMYLCASTLQAEAFFGQGTRLTVV.

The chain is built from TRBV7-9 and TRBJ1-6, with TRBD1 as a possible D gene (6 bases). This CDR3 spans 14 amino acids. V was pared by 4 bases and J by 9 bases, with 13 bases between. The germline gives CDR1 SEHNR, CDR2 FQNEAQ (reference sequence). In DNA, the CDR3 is TGTGCCAGCAGCTCGAGGGGGATGGGTTCACCCCTCCACTTT. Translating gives CASSSRGMGSPLHF.

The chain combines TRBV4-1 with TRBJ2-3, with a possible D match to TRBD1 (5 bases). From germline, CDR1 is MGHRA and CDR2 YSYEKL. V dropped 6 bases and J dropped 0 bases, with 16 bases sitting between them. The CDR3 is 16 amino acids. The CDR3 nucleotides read TGCGCCAGCAGTAAGGGGCGCCCCTCTAGCACAGATACGCAGTATTTT. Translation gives CASSKGRPSSTDTQYF.

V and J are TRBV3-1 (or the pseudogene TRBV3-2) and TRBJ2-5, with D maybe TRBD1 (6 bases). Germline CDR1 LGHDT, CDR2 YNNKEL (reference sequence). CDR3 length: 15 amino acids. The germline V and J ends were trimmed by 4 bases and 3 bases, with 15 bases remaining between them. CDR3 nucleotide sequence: TGTGCCAGCAGCCGCGCCAGGGGTTGGGAAGAGACCCAGTACTTC. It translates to CASSRARGWEETQYF.

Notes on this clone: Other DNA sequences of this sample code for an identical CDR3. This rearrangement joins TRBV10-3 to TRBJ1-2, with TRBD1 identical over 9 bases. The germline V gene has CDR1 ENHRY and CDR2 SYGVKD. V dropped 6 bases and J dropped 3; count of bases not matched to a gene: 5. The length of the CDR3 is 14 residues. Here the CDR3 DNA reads TGTGCCATCAGCTCGGGACAGGGAGACTATGGCTACACCTTC. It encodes CAISSGQGDYGYTF.

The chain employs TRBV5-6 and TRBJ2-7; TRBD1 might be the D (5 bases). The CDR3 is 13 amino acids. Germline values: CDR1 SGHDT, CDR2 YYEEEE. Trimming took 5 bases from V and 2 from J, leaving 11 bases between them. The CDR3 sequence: CASSRQIPYEQYF. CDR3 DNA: TGTGCCAGCAGTCGACAGATACCCTACGAGCAGTACTTC.

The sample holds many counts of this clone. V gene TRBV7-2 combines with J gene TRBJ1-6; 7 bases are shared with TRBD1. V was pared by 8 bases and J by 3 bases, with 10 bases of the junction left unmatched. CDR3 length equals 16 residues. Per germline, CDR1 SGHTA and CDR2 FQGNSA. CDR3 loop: CASSGGGEGYNSPLHF. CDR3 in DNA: TGTGCCAGCTCCGGAGGGGGCGAGGGCTATAATTCACCCCTCCACTTT.

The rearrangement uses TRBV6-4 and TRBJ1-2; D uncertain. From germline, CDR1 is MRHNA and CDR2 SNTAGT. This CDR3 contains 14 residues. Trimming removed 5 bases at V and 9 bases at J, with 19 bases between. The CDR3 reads CASSPRRGEVRYTF. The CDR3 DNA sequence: TGTGCCAGCAGTCCCAGACGGGGAGAAGTCCGCTACACCTTC.

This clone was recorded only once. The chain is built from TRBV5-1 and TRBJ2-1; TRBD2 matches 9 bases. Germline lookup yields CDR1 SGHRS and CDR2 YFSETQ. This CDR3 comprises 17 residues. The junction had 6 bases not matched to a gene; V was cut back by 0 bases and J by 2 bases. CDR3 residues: CASSLVRTSETYNEQFF. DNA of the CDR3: TGCGCCAGCAGCTTGGTGAGGACTAGCGAAACCTACAATGAGCAGTTCTTC.

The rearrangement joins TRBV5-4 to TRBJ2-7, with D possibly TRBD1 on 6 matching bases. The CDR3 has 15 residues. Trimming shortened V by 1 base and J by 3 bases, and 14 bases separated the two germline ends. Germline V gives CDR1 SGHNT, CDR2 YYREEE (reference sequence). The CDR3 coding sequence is TGTGCCAGCAGCTTGTCCGACAGGTCGAACTACGAGCAGTACGTC. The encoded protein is CASSLSDRSNYEQYV.

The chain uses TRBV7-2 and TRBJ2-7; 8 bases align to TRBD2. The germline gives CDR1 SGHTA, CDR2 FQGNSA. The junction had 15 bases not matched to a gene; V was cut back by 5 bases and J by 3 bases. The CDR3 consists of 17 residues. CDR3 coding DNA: TGTGCCAGCAGCCCCCCCGTGGGCGGACTAGCCATCTACGAGCAGTACTTC. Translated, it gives CASSPPVGGLAIYEQYF. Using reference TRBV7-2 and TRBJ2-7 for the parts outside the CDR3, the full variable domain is GAGVSQSPSNKVTEKGKDVELRCDPISGHTALYWYRQSLGQGLEFLIYFQGNSAPDKSGLPSDRFSAERTGGSVSTLTIQRTQQEDSAVYLCASSPPVGGLAIYEQYFGPGTRLTVT.

CDR3 DNA sequence: TGTGCCACCAGCCACAGCTATGGCTACACCTTC. Protein: CATSHSYGYTF. The J gene is TRBJ1-2, the V gene TRBV15; D unresolved. CDR3 length: 11 residues. Per the germline V gene, CDR1 is LNHNV and CDR2 is YYDKDF (reference sequence). Trimming cost V 5 bases and J 4 bases, with 5 bases left between them.

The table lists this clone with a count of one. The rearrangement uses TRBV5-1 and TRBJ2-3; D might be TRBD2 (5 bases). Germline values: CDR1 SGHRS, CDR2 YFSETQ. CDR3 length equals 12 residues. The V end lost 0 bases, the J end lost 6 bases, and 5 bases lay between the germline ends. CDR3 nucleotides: TGCGCCAGCAGCTTGGCGGGGGATACGCAGTATTTT. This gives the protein CASSLAGDTQYF.

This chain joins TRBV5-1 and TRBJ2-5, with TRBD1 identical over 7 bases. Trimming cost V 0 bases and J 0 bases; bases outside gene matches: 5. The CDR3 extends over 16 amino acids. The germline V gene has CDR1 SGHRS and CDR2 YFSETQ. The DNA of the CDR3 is TGCGCCAGCAGCTTGGGCGTTGGGACAGACCAAGAGACCCAGTACTTC. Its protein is CASSLGVGTDQETQYF.

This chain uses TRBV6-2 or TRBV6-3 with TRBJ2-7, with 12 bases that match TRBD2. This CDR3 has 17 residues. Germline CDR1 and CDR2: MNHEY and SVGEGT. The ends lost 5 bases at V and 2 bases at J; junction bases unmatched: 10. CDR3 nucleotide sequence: TGTGCCAGCAGTCTTCCTAGCGGGGGGGCTTCTGCCTACGAGCAGTACTTC. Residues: CASSLPSGGASAYEQYF.